A selection of T cell receptor beta chains follows, all from one sample in a study of PD-1 blockade in classical Hodgkin lymphoma. The data were produced by immunoSEQ multiplex PCR, yet TCRdb's version contains in-frame clones alone and is incomplete. The sample carries 120,000 to 150,000 clones, 78% recorded once. The sample was peripheral blood mononuclear cells (PBMCs), taken before the second cycle of nivolumab. These receptors were collected from a human donor with classical Hodgkin lymphoma. Each CDR3 is given with its conserved first and last residue. Each record gives: clone size, J gene, V gene, D gene, CDR3 protein, CDR3 DNA. The D gene is left open where the match is weak. Size is omitted from some rows. Given values are once, few, many or a class for expanded clones.

.	TRBJ2-5	TRBV5-5	TRBD2	CATGRHQETQYF	TGTGCCACCGGGAGGCACCAAGAGACCCAGTACTTC
.	TRBJ1-6	TRBV9	TRBD1	CASSDGQGSYNSPLHF	TGTGCCAGCAGCGATGGACAGGGTTCCTATAATTCACCCCTCCACTTT
once	TRBJ2-5	TRBV7-2	.	CASSLGRQETQYF	TGTGCCAGCAGCTTAGGACGGCAAGAGACCCAGTACTTC
.	TRBJ2-5	TRBV7-3	TRBD2	CASSLEGLAGIVKTQYF	TGTGCCAGCAGCTTAGAAGGGCTAGCGGGAATTGTAAAGACCCAGTACTTC
few	TRBJ2-7	TRBV5-6	TRBD1	CASSPGQGRYEQYF	TGTGCCAGCAGCCCCGGACAGGGCCGCTACGAGCAGTACTTC
.	TRBJ1-4	TRBV6-6	.	CASSLPRGEKLFF	TGTGCCAGCAGTCTACCGAGGGGGGAAAAACTGTTTTTT
.	TRBJ2-7	TRBV29-1	.	CSVVPPTVSYEQYF	TGCAGCGTTGTACCTCCGACAGTCTCCTACGAGCAGTACTTC
.	TRBJ2-3	TRBV25-1	.	CASSEYIGVTDTQYF	TGTGCCAGCAGTGAATATATTGGGGTCACAGATACGCAGTATTTT
.	TRBJ1-1	TRBV11-3	.	CASSSRGTEAFF	TGTGCCAGCAGCTCCCGGGGGACTGAAGCTTTCTTT
.	TRBJ2-5	TRBV15	TRBD2	CATSNTGIWGAGGRGTQYF	TGTGCCACCAGCAACACGGGGATCTGGGGAGCGGGGGGGCGAGGGACCCAGTACTTC
.	TRBJ2-1	TRBV27	TRBD1	CASMVPGQGTYNEQFF	TGTGCCAGCATGGTTCCGGGACAGGGGACCTACAATGAGCAGTTCTTC
.	TRBJ2-1	TRBV7-9	TRBD2	CASSDPGTSGRRNEQFF	TGTGCCAGCAGCGACCCTGGGACTAGCGGGAGGCGGAATGAGCAGTTCTTC
.	TRBJ2-5	TRBV27	.	CASGGLGVGETQYF	TGTGCCAGCGGGGGACTTGGGGTTGGAGAGACCCAGTACTTC
.	TRBJ2-2	TRBV7-8	.	CASRAAGPGELFF	TGTGCCAGTCGGGCAGCAGGACCCGGGGAGCTGTTTTTT
.	TRBJ2-5	TRBV18	.	CASSPQGGVQETQYF	TGTGCCAGCTCACCACAAGGAGGAGTCCAAGAGACCCAGTACTTC
.	TRBJ2-5	TRBV11-3	TRBD1	CASSLGIGQVQETQYF	TGTGCCAGCAGCTTAGGGATCGGACAGGTTCAAGAGACCCAGTACTTC
.	TRBJ1-2	TRBV5-1	TRBD1	CASSAGQLYGYTF	TGCGCCAGCAGCGCGGGACAGCTCTATGGCTACACCTTC
.	TRBJ2-5	TRBV10-3	TRBD1	CAISEGQGVQETQYF	TGTGCCATCAGTGAGGGACAGGGAGTTCAAGAGACCCAGTACTTC
.	TRBJ2-4	TRBV14	.	CASSYREAKNIQYF	TGTGCCAGCAGCTACCGGGAAGCCAAAAACATTCAGTACTTC
.	TRBJ1-1	TRBV6-1	.	CASMQGMNTEAFF	TGTGCCAGCATGCAGGGTATGAACACTGAAGCTTTCTTT
.	TRBJ1-1	TRBV30	.	CAWSSSMNTEAFF	TGTGCCTGGAGTTCTAGTATGAACACTGAAGCTTTCTTT
.	TRBJ2-3	TRBV6-1	TRBD2	CASQGGGHTDTQYF	TGTGCCAGCCAGGGCGGGGGGCACACAGATACGCAGTATTTT
.	TRBJ2-5	TRBV30	TRBD1	CAWSGDTTGGGETQYF	TGTGCCTGGAGTGGGGACACAACAGGGGGCGGAGAGACCCAGTACTTC
many	TRBJ1-6	TRBV4-1	.	CASSPTGPNSPLHF	TGCGCCAGCAGCCCGACAGGTCCTAATTCACCCCTCCACTTT
.	TRBJ2-1	TRBV27	TRBD2	CASSLGAGGVYLNEQFF	TGTGCCAGCAGTTTGGGGGCGGGAGGAGTATACCTCAATGAGCAGTTCTTC
few	TRBJ2-7	TRBV27	.	CASSPNEVYEQYF	TGTGCCAGCAGCCCAAACGAAGTTTACGAGCAGTACTTC
.	TRBJ1-2	TRBV6-6	.	CASSEGAAYGYTF	TGTGCCAGCAGTGAGGGAGCGGCCTATGGCTACACCTTC
.	TRBJ1-3	TRBV6-6	.	CASSQRVTNTIYF	TGTGCCAGCAGTCAACGGGTCACAAACACCATATATTTT
.	TRBJ2-7	TRBV7-2	TRBD1	CASSPGTGGIYEQYF	TGTGCCAGCAGCCCCGGGACAGGGGGCATTTACGAGCAGTACTTC
.	TRBJ2-7	TRBV19	.	CASSIGISYEQYF	TGTGCCAGTAGTATAGGGATTAGCTACGAGCAGTACTTC
.	TRBJ2-2	TRBV7-7	TRBD2	CASSLRAGGPNTGELFF	TGTGCTAGCAGCTTACGAGCGGGGGGGCCGAACACCGGGGAGCTGTTTTTT
.	TRBJ1-2	TRBV6-5	.	CASSSEGDGYTF	TGTGCCAGCAGCTCGGAGGGGGATGGCTACACCTTC
once	TRBJ2-2	TRBV7-3	.	CASSSQDPGELFF	TGTGCCAGCAGCTCGCAAGATCCCGGGGAGCTGTTTTTT
once	TRBJ1-1	TRBV5-1	.	CASSRLPPSSSRAVEAFF	TGCGCCAGCAGCCGCCTCCCCCCGTCGTCCTCGCGGGCGGTCGAAGCTTTCTTT
few	TRBJ2-5	TRBV21-1	.	CASSKGSGRGRRQETQYF	TGTGCCAGCAGCAAAGGATCCGGTCGGGGACGGAGACAAGAGACCCAGTACTTC
.	TRBJ2-4	TRBV7-6	TRBD2	CASSLTPTSGRLGIQYF	TGTGCCAGCAGCTTGACCCCGACTAGCGGGAGGTTGGGCATTCAGTACTTC
.	TRBJ2-3	TRBV6-5	TRBD1	CASSRRDRDTDTQYF	TGTGCCAGCAGCCGACGGGACAGAGACACAGATACGCAGTATTTT
.	TRBJ2-5	TRBV19	TRBD1	CASSTPRGTGAQETQYF	TGTGCCAGTAGTACACCACGAGGAACAGGGGCTCAAGAGACCCAGTACTTC
.	TRBJ1-1	TRBV25-1	TRBD1	CASSESGQGKAFF	TGTGCCAGCAGTGAATCGGGACAGGGTAAAGCTTTCTTT